A selection of T cell receptor beta chains follows, all from one sample in a study of T cells after yellow fever vaccination. TCRdb re-derived calls from the 5' RACE reads in MiXCR, one entry per CDR3 protein. The data show fewer than 400,000 distinct CDR3 sequences, over 8.5% seen once. Sequencing was performed on CD4+ T cells sorted from PBMCs, taken 45 days after the yellow fever booster vaccination. These receptors originate from a man aged 18 to 29 who received the YFV17D yellow fever vaccine. The CDR3 runs from the conserved cysteine through the conserved F or W. D genes are given only for firm matches. The listing skips clone size in some rows; elsewhere it reads once, few, many or a size class.

TGCGCCAGCAGCTTGTTGGTAGCGGGATCCTACAATGAGCAGTTCTTC CASSLLVAGSYNEQFF TRBJ2-1 TRBD2 many TRBV5-1
TGTGCCAGCAGCTTGGGGGGAGACTTCTATGGCTACACCTTC CASSLGGDFYGYTF TRBJ1-2 - few TRBV5-5
TGTGCCAGCAGTTCCCCGACAGTACACTCTGGGGCCAACGTCCTGACTTTC CASSSPTVHSGANVLTF TRBJ2-6 - - TRBV6-2/TRBV6-3
TGTGCCAGCAGAGGCGAGACTAGCGGGTCCTACGAGCAGTACTTC CASRGETSGSYEQYF TRBJ2-7 TRBD2 many TRBV28
TGTGCCAGCAGCCCCCGTGGCTTAGCGGGGGGGACAGATACGCAGTATTTT CASSPRGLAGGTDTQYF TRBJ2-3 TRBD2 - TRBV7-9
TGTGCCAGCTCACCCCCTACTAGCCTCCTTGAGACCCAGTACTTC CASSPPTSLLETQYF TRBJ2-5 - few TRBV18
TGCGCCAGCAGCCAAGATCCGGGACGGATCACAGATACGCAGTATTTT CASSQDPGRITDTQYF TRBJ2-3 - few TRBV4-3
TGTGCCAGCAGTTTAGAAGGAGAAAAAGCTTTCTTT CASSLEGEKAFF TRBJ1-1 - few TRBV12-3/TRBV12-4
TGCAGCGTTGCCTACAGGGGGTCTGGGGCCAACGTCCTGACTTTC CSVAYRGSGANVLTF TRBJ2-6 TRBD1 - TRBV29-1
TGCGCCAGCAGCTGGGGGACAACCTATGGCTACACCTTC CASSWGTTYGYTF TRBJ1-2 - - TRBV5-1
TGTGCCAGCAGCGCTACAGGTCGTGAGCAGTTCTTC CASSATGREQFF TRBJ2-1 - few TRBV7-7
TGTGCCTGGGGACAGGTATTGAGCTATGGCTACACCTTC CAWGQVLSYGYTF TRBJ1-2 TRBD1 - TRBV30
TGTGCCAGCAGTCCACGGGGGGCAGATACGCAGTATTTT CASSPRGADTQYF TRBJ2-3 TRBD2 many TRBV6-4